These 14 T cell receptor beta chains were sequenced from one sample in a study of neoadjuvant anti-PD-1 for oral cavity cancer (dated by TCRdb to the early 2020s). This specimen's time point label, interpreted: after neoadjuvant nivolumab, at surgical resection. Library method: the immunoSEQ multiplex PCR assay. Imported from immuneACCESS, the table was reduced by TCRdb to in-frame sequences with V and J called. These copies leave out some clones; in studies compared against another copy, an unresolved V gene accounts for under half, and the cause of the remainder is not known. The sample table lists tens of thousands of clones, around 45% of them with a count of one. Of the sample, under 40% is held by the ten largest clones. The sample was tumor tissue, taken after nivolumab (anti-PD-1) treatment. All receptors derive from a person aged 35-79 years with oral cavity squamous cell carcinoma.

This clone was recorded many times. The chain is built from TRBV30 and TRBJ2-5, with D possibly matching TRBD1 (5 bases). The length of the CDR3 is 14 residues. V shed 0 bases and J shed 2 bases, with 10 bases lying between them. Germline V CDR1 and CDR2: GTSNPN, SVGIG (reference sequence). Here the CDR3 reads CAWSVGHLQETQYF. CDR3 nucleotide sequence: TGTGCCTGGAGTGTAGGACACCTTCAAGAGACCCAGTACTTC.

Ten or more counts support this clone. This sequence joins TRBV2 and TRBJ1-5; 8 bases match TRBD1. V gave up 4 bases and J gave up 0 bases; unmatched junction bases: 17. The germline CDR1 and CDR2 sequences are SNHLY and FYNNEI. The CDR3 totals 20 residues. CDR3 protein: CASSGAGGIGNGLSNQPQHF. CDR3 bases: TGTGCCAGCAGTGGGGCAGGGGGCATAGGAAACGGACTTAGCAATCAGCCCCAGCATTTT.

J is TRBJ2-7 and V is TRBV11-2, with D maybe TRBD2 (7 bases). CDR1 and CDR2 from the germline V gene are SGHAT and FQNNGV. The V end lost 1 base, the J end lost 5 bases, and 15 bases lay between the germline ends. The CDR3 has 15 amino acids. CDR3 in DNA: TGTGCCAGCAGCTTAGCGCGCGGGGGCCGCAACGAGCAGTACTTC. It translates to CASSLARGGRNEQYF.

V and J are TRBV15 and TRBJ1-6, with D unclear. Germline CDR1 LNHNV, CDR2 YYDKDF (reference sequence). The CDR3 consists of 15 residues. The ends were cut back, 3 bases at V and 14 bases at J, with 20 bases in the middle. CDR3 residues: CATSSTGSGGKTLHF. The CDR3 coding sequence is TGTGCCACCAGCAGCACCGGGTCTGGCGGGAAGACCCTCCACTTT.

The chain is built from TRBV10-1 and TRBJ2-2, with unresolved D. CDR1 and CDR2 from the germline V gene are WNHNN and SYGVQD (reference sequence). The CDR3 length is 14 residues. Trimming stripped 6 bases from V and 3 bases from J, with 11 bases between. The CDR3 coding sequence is TGCGCCAGCAGCCCCGGGCCCTACACCGGGGAGCTGTTTTTT. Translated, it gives CASSPGPYTGELFF.

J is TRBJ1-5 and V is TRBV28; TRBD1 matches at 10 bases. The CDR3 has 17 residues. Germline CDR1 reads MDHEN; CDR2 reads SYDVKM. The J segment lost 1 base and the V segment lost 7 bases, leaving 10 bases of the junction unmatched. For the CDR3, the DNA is TGTGCCAGCAACGAGGACAGGGGGACCTTAAGCAATCAGCCCCAGCATTTT. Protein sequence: CASNEDRGTLSNQPQHF.

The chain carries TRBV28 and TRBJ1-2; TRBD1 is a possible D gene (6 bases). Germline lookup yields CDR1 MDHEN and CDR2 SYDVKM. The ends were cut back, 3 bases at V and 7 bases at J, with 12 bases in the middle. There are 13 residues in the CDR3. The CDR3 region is CASSFQGQSGYTF. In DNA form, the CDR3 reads TGTGCCAGCAGTTTCCAGGGACAAAGTGGCTACACCTTC.

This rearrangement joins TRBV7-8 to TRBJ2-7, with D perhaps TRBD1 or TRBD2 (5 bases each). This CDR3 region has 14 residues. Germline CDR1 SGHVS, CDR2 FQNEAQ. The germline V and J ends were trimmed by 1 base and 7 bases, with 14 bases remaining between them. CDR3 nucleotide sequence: TGTGCCAGCAGCTTAGGGACCGGGACGAATGAGCAGTACTTC. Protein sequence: CASSLGTGTNEQYF.

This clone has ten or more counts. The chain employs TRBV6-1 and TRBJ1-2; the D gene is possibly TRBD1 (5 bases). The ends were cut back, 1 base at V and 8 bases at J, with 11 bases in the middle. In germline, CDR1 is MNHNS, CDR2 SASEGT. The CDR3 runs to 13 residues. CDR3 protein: CASSEEGLWGYTF. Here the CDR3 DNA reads TGTGCCAGCAGTGAAGAGGGGCTGTGGGGCTACACCTTC.

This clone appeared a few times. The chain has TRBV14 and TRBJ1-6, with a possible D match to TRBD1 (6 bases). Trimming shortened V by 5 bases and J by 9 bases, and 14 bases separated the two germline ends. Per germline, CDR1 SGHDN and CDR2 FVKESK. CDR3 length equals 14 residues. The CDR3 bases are TGTGCCAGCAGCGTACGTACAGGGAGTTCACCCCTCCACTTT. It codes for CASSVRTGSSPLHF.

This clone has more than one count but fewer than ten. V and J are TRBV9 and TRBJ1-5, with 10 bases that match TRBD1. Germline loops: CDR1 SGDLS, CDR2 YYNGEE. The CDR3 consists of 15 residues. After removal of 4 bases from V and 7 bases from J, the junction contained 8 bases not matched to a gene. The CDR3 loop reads CASSLTGTGDQPQHF. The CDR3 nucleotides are TGTGCCAGCAGCCTAACGGGGACAGGGGACCAGCCCCAGCATTTT.

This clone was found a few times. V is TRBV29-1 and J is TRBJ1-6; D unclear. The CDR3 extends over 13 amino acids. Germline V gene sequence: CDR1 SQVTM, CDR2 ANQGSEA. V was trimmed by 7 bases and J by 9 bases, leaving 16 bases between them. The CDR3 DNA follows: TGCAGCGCCACTCCATCCGATGGTTCACCCCTCCACTTT. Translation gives CSATPSDGSPLHF.

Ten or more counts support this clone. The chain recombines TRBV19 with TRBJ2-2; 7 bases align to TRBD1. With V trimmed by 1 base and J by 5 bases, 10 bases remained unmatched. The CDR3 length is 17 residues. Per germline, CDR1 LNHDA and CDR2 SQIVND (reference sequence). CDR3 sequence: CASSIGAGTALTGELFF. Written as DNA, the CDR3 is TGTGCCAGTAGTATAGGCGCCGGGACAGCCCTAACCGGGGAGCTGTTTTTT.

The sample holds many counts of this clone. The chain's CDR3 is CAISESPDYQPQHF. The CDR3 nucleotides are TGTGCCATCAGTGAGTCCCCTGACTATCAGCCCCAGCATTTT. This chain uses TRBV10-3 with TRBJ1-5; D remains ambiguous. Germline loops: CDR1 ENHRY, CDR2 SYGVKD. V gave up 0 bases and J gave up 5 bases, with 8 bases separating them. The CDR3 loop spans 14 amino acids.